The 32 T cell receptor beta chains below all came from one sample that was sequenced in a study of shared clonotypes between healthy human individuals. The data were produced by immunoSEQ multiplex PCR, yet TCRdb's version contains in-frame clones alone and is incomplete. The table lists millions of clones, roughly 92% of them singletons. The sample consisted of naive CD4+ T cells sorted from blood. This sample's subset: CD45RA+ positively selected. The source of these receptors is a man aged 18-30 years in good health.

The chain recombines TRBV5-1 with TRBJ1-5, with 8 nucleotides matching TRBD1. The CDR3 is made up of 15 amino acids. Germline V CDR1 and CDR2: SGHRS, YFSETQ. V lost 4 bases, J lost 4 bases, and 7 bases stayed unmatched. The DNA of the CDR3 is TGCGCCAGCAGCCTGACAGGGGACCCAAATCAGCCCCAGCATTTT. As protein: CASSLTGDPNQPQHF.

J is TRBJ1-2 and V is TRBV28; D is ambiguous. The germline gives CDR1 MDHEN, CDR2 SYDVKM. The CDR3 consists of 15 residues. V lost 5 bases to trimming and J lost 8 bases, with 21 bases between them. CDR3 sequence: CASSTFEAAGRGYTF. CDR3 DNA sequence: TGTGCCAGCAGTACTTTCGAGGCGGCCGGACGCGGCTACACCTTC.

J is TRBJ2-7 and V is TRBV6-1, with D perhaps matching TRBD1 (5 bases). Germline CDR1 and CDR2: MNHNS and SASEGT. The length of the CDR3 is 15 residues. The V end lost 2 bases, the J end lost 0 bases, and 11 bases lay between the germline ends. CDR3 in amino acids: CASSELSRVSYEQYF. CDR3 DNA sequence: TGTGCCAGCAGTGAACTGTCCAGGGTCTCCTACGAGCAGTACTTC.

The V call is TRBV10-1, the J call TRBJ2-2, with D possibly TRBD1 on 6 matching bases. V was trimmed by 8 bases and J by 8 bases, leaving 15 bases between them. The CDR3 is 13 amino acids. The V gene's germline CDR1 is WNHNN and CDR2 SYGVQD (reference sequence). CDR3: CASQLQGSGELFF. The CDR3 DNA reads TGCGCCAGCCAACTCCAGGGGTCGGGGGAGCTGTTTTTT.

The chain links TRBV7-6 to TRBJ1-1; possibly TRBD1 for D (5 bases). Per germline, CDR1 SGHVS and CDR2 FNYEAQ. V lost 3 bases to trimming and J lost 3 bases, with 14 bases between them. This CDR3 is built from 15 residues. Here the CDR3 DNA reads TGTGCCAGCAGCTTGTGGTCGGGGGTGGACACTGAAGCTTTCTTT. It encodes CASSLWSGVDTEAFF. The complete variable domain, with remaining parts taken from reference TRBV7-6 and TRBJ1-1, reads GAGVSQSPRYKVTKRGQDVALRCDPISGHVSLYWYRQALGQGPEFLTYFNYEAQQDKSGLPNDRFSAERPEGSISTLTIQRTEQRDSAMYRCASSLWSGVDTEAFFGQGTRLTVV.

This chain connects TRBV15 to TRBJ1-4, with D unclear. This CDR3 region has 14 residues. Germline V lookup: CDR1 LNHNV, CDR2 YYDKDF (reference sequence). The V end was cut by 5 bases, the J end by 4 bases, with 11 bases between. CDR3 residues: CATSRGSVNEKLFF. In DNA form, the CDR3 reads TGTGCCACCAGCCGCGGATCTGTTAATGAAAAACTGTTTTTT.

With regard to this clone: This same CDR3 is encoded by further DNA sequences in the sample. J is TRBJ2-3 and V is TRBV5-4; D not resolved. V gave up 5 bases and J gave up 0 bases, with 10 bases separating them. Germline V gives CDR1 SGHNT, CDR2 YYREEE (reference sequence). CDR3 size: 14 residues. CDR3 sequence (DNA): TGTGCCAGCAGTAGCTTGGGTAGCACAGATACGCAGTATTTT. Its protein product is CASSSLGSTDTQYF. Full variable domain (rest looked up from reference TRBV5-4 and TRBJ2-3): ETGVTQSPTHLIKTRGQQVTLRCSSQSGHNTVSWYQQALGQGPQFIFQYYREEENGRGNFPPRFSGLQFPNYSSELNVNALELDDSALYLCASSSLGSTDTQYFGPGTRLTVL.

V and J are TRBV7-2 and TRBJ2-1, with unresolved D. The CDR3 sequence is 12 residues long. CDR1 and CDR2 from the germline V gene are SGHTA and FQGNSA. The V end was cut by 3 bases, the J end by 7 bases, with 7 bases between. The CDR3 sequence: CASSLNVNEQFF. CDR3 sequence (DNA): TGTGCCAGCAGCTTGAATGTGAATGAGCAGTTCTTC.

The V and J genes are TRBV7-9 and TRBJ2-7; D is perhaps TRBD2 (7 bases). V was clipped by 4 bases and J by 3 bases, with 16 bases between them. This CDR3 is built from 15 residues. Germline V CDR1 and CDR2: SEHNR, FQNEAQ (reference sequence). For the CDR3, the DNA is TGTGCCAGCAGCTCCCGGGGGGCGGCCCTCTACGAGCAGTACTTC. Its protein is CASSSRGAALYEQYF.

The V call is TRBV27, the J call TRBJ2-6, with TRBD2 as a possible D gene (6 bases). CDR3 length: 16 residues. The germline V gene has CDR1 MNHEY and CDR2 SMNVEV (reference sequence). V was pared by 1 base and J by 3 bases, with 10 bases between. CDR3 sequence reads: CASSLFGGGGANVLTF. The CDR3 nucleotides read TGTGCCAGCAGTTTATTCGGGGGAGGTGGGGCCAACGTCCTGACTTTC.

This sequence joins TRBV18 and TRBJ1-4; 7 bases are a match to TRBD1. Germline loops: CDR1 KGHSH, CDR2 LQKENI. This CDR3 spans 15 amino acids. Trimming cost V 4 bases and J 5 bases; bases outside gene matches: 7. The CDR3 region has the DNA TGTGCCAGCTCACTACAACAGGGGAGCAATGAAAAACTGTTTTTT. It specifies CASSLQQGSNEKLFF.

This sequence joins TRBV10-3 and TRBJ2-4, with D uncertain. Trimming stripped 4 bases from V and 7 bases from J, with 8 bases between. This CDR3 comprises 12 residues. The germline V gene encodes CDR1 ENHRY and CDR2 SYGVKD. CDR3 DNA sequence: TGTGCCATCAGTGGCGACGGGAACATTCAGTACTTC. Protein product: CAISGDGNIQYF.

This chain links TRBV19 with TRBJ1-5; D perhaps matches TRBD1 (5 bases). V was cut by 5 bases and J by 7 bases, with 12 bases left in between. This CDR3 has 13 amino acids. Germline V gene sequence: CDR1 LNHDA, CDR2 SQIVND (reference sequence). DNA for the CDR3: TGTGCCAGTAGTCAGGGAGAGGGGCAGCCCCAGCATTTT. Its protein is CASSQGEGQPQHF.

This clone appeared a single time. In DNA, the CDR3 is TGCGCCAGCAGCTTGGAGGCAGCGGGGGGGCCCCACGAGCAGTACTTC. As protein: CASSLEAAGGPHEQYF. The chain joins TRBV5-1 to TRBJ2-7; 10 bases match TRBD2. CDR3 length equals 16 residues. Unmatched junction bases numbered 8, after V lost 0 bases and J lost 5 bases. Germline loops: CDR1 SGHRS, CDR2 YFSETQ.

In this sample, this clone turned up once. This chain links TRBV27 with TRBJ2-3; D remains ambiguous. The CDR3 extends over 15 amino acids. The V and J ends lost 6 bases and 0 bases respectively, with 13 bases between them. Per the germline V gene, CDR1 is MNHEY and CDR2 is SMNVEV (reference sequence). In DNA, the CDR3 is TGTGCCAGCAGGTTAGCCCGCCCGAGCACAGATACGCAGTATTTT. Translated, it gives CASRLARPSTDTQYF.

The V call is TRBV6-1, the J call TRBJ2-3; perhaps TRBD2 as D (6 bases). Trimming left V 3 bases short and J 2 bases short, with 24 bases between. CDR3 length: 19 residues. Per the germline V gene, CDR1 is MNHNS and CDR2 is SASEGT. The CDR3 loop is CASSEFPGAQTASTDTQYF. The CDR3 coding sequence is TGTGCCAGCAGTGAGTTTCCGGGAGCGCAGACCGCTTCCACAGATACGCAGTATTTT.

This chain connects TRBV6-6 to TRBJ2-1; 7 nucleotides match TRBD2. The V gene end was trimmed by 5 bases and the J gene end by 3 bases; junction bases not matched to a gene: 10. Germline CDR1 reads MNHNY; CDR2 reads SVGAGI (reference sequence). The CDR3 totals 16 residues. The CDR3 sequence: CASSNTGSGGYNEQFF. The CDR3 nucleotides are TGTGCCAGCAGTAACACCGGGTCGGGGGGCTACAATGAGCAGTTCTTC.

The rearrangement uses TRBV5-5 and TRBJ2-2, with D hard to call. There are 14 residues in the CDR3. Trimming stripped 2 bases from V and 6 bases from J, with 11 bases between. Germline loops: CDR1 SGHKS, CDR2 YYEKEE (reference sequence). CDR3 sequence reads: CASSLGTTPGELFF. CDR3 DNA: TGTGCCAGCAGCTTAGGAACTACCCCCGGGGAGCTGTTTTTT. The complete variable domain, with remaining parts taken from reference TRBV5-5 and TRBJ2-2, reads DAGVTQSPTHLIKTRGQQVTLRCSPISGHKSVSWYQQVLGQGPQFIFQYYEKEERGRGNFPDRFSARQFPNYSSELNVNALLLGDSALYLCASSLGTTPGELFFGEGSRLTVL.

CDR3 sequence: CASSRNDNYGYTF. CDR3 sequence (DNA): TGTGCCAGCAGCAGAAACGATAACTATGGCTACACCTTC. V usage is TRBV2 and J usage is TRBJ1-2; unclear D gene. V lost 6 bases and J lost 1, with 9 bases in between. The CDR3 length is 13 residues. CDR1 SNHLY and CDR2 FYNNEI come from the germline V gene.

The chain joins TRBV7-2 to TRBJ2-5; no firm D call. The CDR3 covers 13 residues. Trimming removed 5 bases from V and 4 bases from J, with 11 bases in between. The germline V gene encodes CDR1 SGHTA and CDR2 FQGNSA. The CDR3 DNA reads as TGTGCCAGCAGCCGCGCGTTCCCAGAGACCCAGTACTTC. It yields the protein CASSRAFPETQYF.

The rearrangement joins TRBV6-1 to TRBJ2-2, with 7 positions matching TRBD1. CDR1 is MNHNS, CDR2 SASEGT, per germline. The length of the CDR3 is 13 residues. Losses at the gene ends were 7 bases for V and 6 bases for J; bases not matched to a gene: 5. The CDR3 sequence: CASTTTGPGELFF. The CDR3 nucleotides are TGTGCCAGCACTACGACAGGGCCCGGGGAGCTGTTTTTT.

This chain joins TRBV12-5 and TRBJ2-5, with 11 bases that match TRBD2. Unmatched junction bases numbered 4, after V lost 6 bases and J lost 1 base. The CDR3 is 15 amino acids. Germline loops: CDR1 LGHNT, CDR2 FRNRAP. The CDR3 nucleotides read TGTGCTAGTGGCCGAGGGACTAGCGGCCAAGAGACCCAGTACTTC. The encoded protein is CASGRGTSGQETQYF.

The chain employs TRBV6-1 and TRBJ1-5, with 8 positions matching TRBD1. CDR1 is MNHNS, CDR2 SASEGT, per germline. This CDR3 is 19 amino acids long. V was clipped by 3 bases and J by 0 bases; unmatched bases: 13. The CDR3 sequence: CASSDGQGFGLVSNQPQHF. The CDR3 DNA is TGTGCCAGCAGTGACGGACAGGGCTTCGGCCTCGTTAGCAATCAGCCCCAGCATTTT.

V and J are TRBV9 and TRBJ1-2, with D possibly being TRBD1 (6 bases). Trimming took 2 bases from V and 3 from J, leaving 14 bases between them. Per germline, CDR1 SGDLS and CDR2 YYNGEE. The CDR3 extends over 15 amino acids. CDR3 in DNA: TGTGCCAGCAGCGTCGGCCCAGGGGAGCACTATGGCTACACCTTC. Encoded protein: CASSVGPGEHYGYTF.

Concerning this clone: The identical CDR3 is also encoded by other nucleotide sequences in the sample. The chain links TRBV7-6 to TRBJ2-2; the D is unclear. The CDR3 has 12 amino acids. Germline V gives CDR1 SGHVS, CDR2 FNYEAQ. Deletions cut 5 bases from V and 6 bases from J, with 7 bases between. CDR3 loop: CASSLSAGELFF. CDR3 bases: TGTGCCAGCAGCCTCTCTGCCGGGGAGCTGTTTTTT.

The chain links TRBV9 to TRBJ2-7; TRBD2 matches at 8 bases. With 3 bases clipped from V and 0 bases from J, the junction kept 5 bases outside the gene matches. Per germline, CDR1 SGDLS and CDR2 YYNGEE. This CDR3 is 15 amino acids long. The CDR3 sequence is CASSAGLASSYEQYF. In DNA, the CDR3 is TGTGCCAGCAGCGCTGGACTAGCTTCCTCCTACGAGCAGTACTTC.

The chain has TRBV7-8 and TRBJ1-1; TRBD1 might be the D (5 bases). Germline V gene data show CDR1 as SGHVS and CDR2 as FQNEAQ. V was pared by 2 bases and J by 8 bases, with 12 bases between. This CDR3 has 13 residues. The CDR3 sequence: CASSLKDTLEAFF. As DNA, the CDR3 is TGTGCCAGCAGCTTAAAGGACACGCTCGAAGCTTTCTTT. The whole variable domain, filled in from reference TRBV7-8 and TRBJ1-1, reads GAGVSQSPRYKVAKRGQDVALRCDPISGHVSLFWYQQALGQGPEFLTYFQNEAQLDKSGLPSDRFFAERPEGSVSTLKIQRTQQEDSAVYLCASSLKDTLEAFFGQGTRLTVV.

This chain links TRBV6-6 with TRBJ2-7; maybe TRBD2 (6 bases). Looked up from germline, CDR1 is MNHNY and CDR2 is SVGAGI (reference sequence). The CDR3 totals 15 residues. Deletions cut 7 bases from V and 6 bases from J, with 22 bases between. The CDR3 sequence is CASILIGDGGPEQYF. The CDR3 DNA reads as TGTGCCAGCATCCTAATAGGGGACGGGGGTCCCGAGCAGTACTTC.

The chain joins TRBV4-3 to TRBJ2-4, with a weak D call TRBD2 (6 bases). Germline loops: CDR1 LGHNA, CDR2 YSLEER. This CDR3 has 14 residues. V was clipped by 4 bases and J by 8 bases, with 15 bases between them. CDR3 residues: CASSPNPTSHIQYF. CDR3 bases: TGCGCCAGCAGCCCAAACCCCACTAGCCACATTCAGTACTTC.

The rearrangement uses TRBV7-9 and TRBJ1-3; D gene unclear. Germline V gene data show CDR1 as SEHNR and CDR2 as FQNEAQ (reference sequence). The CDR3 extends over 14 amino acids. With 2 bases removed from V and 4 bases from J, the gap between germline ends came to 9 bases. Written as DNA, the CDR3 is TGTGCCAGCAGCTTAATGGCGGGAGGAAACACCATATATTTT. Residues: CASSLMAGGNTIYF.

The chain is built from TRBV28 and TRBJ1-5, with 7 bases matching TRBD1. With V trimmed by 4 bases and J by 2 bases, 17 bases remained unmatched. CDR1 MDHEN and CDR2 SYDVKM come from the germline V gene. The CDR3 extends over 19 amino acids. The CDR3 sequence: CASSSQGGGEAFGNQPQHF. In DNA form, the CDR3 reads TGTGCCAGCAGTTCCCAGGGAGGGGGCGAAGCTTTTGGCAATCAGCCCCAGCATTTT. The full variable domain, completed using reference TRBV28 and TRBJ1-5, is DVKVTQSSRYLVKRTGEKVFLECVQDMDHENMFWYRQDPGLGLRLIYFSYDVKMKEKGDIPEGYSVSREKKERFSLILESASTNQTSMYLCASSSQGGGEAFGNQPQHFGDGTRLSIL.

J is TRBJ2-2 and V is TRBV4-1; no definite D call. CDR1 and CDR2 (germline): MGHRA, YSYEKL. This CDR3 spans 15 amino acids. Trimming stripped 0 bases from V and 4 bases from J, with 9 bases between. The CDR3 reads CASSQEGSITGELFF. The DNA for the CDR3 is TGCGCCAGCAGCCAAGAGGGATCGATCACCGGGGAGCTGTTTTTT.